A single sample gave rise to the 3 T cell receptor beta chains below, sequenced in a study of cytomegalovirus exposure and HLA in healthy donors. In the PCR, 60 Vbeta and 13 Jbeta primers were used. Profiling relied on immunoSEQ multiplex PCR, and the TCRdb table lists in-frame clones only, not all of them. Among about 200,000 clones listed, about 88% were seen once. The sample was PBMCs. The source is a woman aged 25 to 39 in good health and CMV-seronegative.

This clone appeared a few times. The V gene is TRBV2, the J gene TRBJ1-5, with 8 bases fitting TRBD1. CDR1 and CDR2 from the germline V gene are SNHLY and FYNNEI. Losses at the gene ends were 6 bases for V and 3 bases for J; bases not matched to a gene: 7. This CDR3 is 15 amino acids long. The CDR3 region has the DNA TGTGCCAGCAGATCGGACAGGGAGGTCAATCAGCCCCAGCATTTT. Protein: CASRSDREVNQPQHF.

The V call is TRBV29-1, the J call TRBJ2-7; 8 bases are shared with TRBD1. CDR1 is SQVTM, CDR2 ANQGSEA, per germline. The CDR3 length is 11 residues. V lost 7 bases and J lost 4; bases outside the gene matches: 3. The CDR3 DNA follows: TGCAGCGGTGGACAGGGATACGAGCAGTACTTC. Its translation is CSGGQGYEQYF.

This sequence joins TRBV25-1 and TRBJ2-7; the D gene is possibly TRBD2 (5 bases). This CDR3 spans 18 amino acids. Germline loops: CDR1 MGHDK, CDR2 SYGVNS. Trimming stripped 6 bases from V and 7 bases from J, with 31 bases between. The CDR3 DNA reads as TGTGCCAGCAGCGCATCGACCCATGACTACACGAGGGCCTTGGAGCAGTACTTC. Translating it yields CASSASTHDYTRALEQYF.